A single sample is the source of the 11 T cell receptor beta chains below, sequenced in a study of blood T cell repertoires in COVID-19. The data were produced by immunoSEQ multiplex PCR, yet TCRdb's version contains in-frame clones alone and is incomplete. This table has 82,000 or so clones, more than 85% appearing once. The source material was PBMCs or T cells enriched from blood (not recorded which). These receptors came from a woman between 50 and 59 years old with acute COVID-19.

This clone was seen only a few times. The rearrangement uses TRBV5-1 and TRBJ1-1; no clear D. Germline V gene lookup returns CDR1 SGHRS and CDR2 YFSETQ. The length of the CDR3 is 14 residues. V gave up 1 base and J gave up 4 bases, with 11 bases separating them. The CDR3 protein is CASSLRSGGTEAFF. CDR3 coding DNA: TGCGCCAGCAGCTTGCGATCGGGTGGCACTGAAGCTTTCTTT.

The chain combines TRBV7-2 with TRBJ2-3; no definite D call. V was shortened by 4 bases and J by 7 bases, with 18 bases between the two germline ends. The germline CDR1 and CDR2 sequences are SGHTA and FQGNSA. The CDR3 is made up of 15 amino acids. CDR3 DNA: TGTGCCAGCAGCTCGCCTCTCCATGCGGCCTATACGCAGTATTTT. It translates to CASSSPLHAAYTQYF.

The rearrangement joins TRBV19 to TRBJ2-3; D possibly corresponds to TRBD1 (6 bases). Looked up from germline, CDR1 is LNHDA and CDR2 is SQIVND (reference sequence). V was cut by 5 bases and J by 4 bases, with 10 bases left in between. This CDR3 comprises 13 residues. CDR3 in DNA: TGTGCCAGTAGTTCCAGGGGCCCAGATACGCAGTATTTT. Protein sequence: CASSSRGPDTQYF.

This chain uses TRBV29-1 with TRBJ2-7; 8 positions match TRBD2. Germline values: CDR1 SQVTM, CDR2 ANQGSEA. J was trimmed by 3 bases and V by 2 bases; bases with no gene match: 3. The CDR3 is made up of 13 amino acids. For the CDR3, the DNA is TGCAGCGTTGAATATAGCGGGGACTACGAGCAGTACTTC. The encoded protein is CSVEYSGDYEQYF.

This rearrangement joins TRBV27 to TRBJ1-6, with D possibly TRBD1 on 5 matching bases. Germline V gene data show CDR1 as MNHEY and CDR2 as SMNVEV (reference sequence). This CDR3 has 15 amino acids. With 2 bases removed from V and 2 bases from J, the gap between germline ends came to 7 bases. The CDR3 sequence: CASSLQGTYNSPLHF. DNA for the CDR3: TGTGCCAGCAGTTTACAGGGAACCTATAATTCACCCCTCCACTTT.

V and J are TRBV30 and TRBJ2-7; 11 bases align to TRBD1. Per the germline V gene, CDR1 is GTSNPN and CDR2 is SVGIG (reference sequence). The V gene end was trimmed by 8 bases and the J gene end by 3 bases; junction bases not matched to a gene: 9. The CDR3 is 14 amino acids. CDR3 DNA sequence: TGTGCCCATCACCGGGACAGGGGGGGCTACGAGCAGTACTTC. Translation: CAHHRDRGGYEQYF.

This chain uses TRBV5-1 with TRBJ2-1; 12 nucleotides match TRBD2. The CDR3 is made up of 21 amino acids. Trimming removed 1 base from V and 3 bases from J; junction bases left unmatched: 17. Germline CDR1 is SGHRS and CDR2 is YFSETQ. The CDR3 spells CASSLRVRLAGGPGVYNEQFF. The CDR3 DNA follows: TGCGCCAGCAGCTTGAGGGTGCGGCTAGCGGGAGGGCCGGGTGTCTACAATGAGCAGTTCTTC.

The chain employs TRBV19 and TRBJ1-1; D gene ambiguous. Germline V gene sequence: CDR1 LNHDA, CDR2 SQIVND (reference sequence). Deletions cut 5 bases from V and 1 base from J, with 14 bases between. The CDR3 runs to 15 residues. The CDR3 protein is CASSFHPQENTEAFF. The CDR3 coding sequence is TGTGCCAGTAGTTTCCACCCCCAGGAGAACACTGAAGCTTTCTTT.

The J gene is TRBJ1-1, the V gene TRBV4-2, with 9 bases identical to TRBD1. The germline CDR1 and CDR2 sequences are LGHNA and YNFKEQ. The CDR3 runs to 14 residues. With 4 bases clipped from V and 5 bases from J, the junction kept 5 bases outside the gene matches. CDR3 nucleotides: TGTGCCAGCAGCCCGGACAGGGGAAGGACTGAAGCTTTCTTT. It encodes CASSPDRGRTEAFF.

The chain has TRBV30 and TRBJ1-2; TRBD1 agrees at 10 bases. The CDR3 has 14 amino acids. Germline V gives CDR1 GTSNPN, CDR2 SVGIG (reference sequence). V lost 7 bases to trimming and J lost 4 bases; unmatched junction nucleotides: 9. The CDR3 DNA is TGTGCCTCTTTGGGACAGGGGATGGGCTATGGCTACACCTTC. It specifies CASLGQGMGYGYTF.

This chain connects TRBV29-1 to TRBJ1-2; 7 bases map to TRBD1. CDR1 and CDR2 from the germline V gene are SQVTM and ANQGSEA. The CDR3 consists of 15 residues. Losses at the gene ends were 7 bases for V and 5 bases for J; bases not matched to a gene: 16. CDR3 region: CSAQPQGDRRYGYTF. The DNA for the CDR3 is TGCAGCGCCCAACCGCAGGGGGACAGAAGATATGGCTACACCTTC.